This TCR beta chain was recovered during a study of cytomegalovirus exposure and HLA in healthy donors. Study-wide results and caveats: Clonal expansion was found to be greater in HLA-associated TCR beta chains than in equally common others in a later analysis. Data from an earlier analysis indicated that most TCR beta V segments were productive either about 90% or about 30% of the time. V- and J-gene trimming in TCR beta was tied to a missense DCLRE1C variant by an analysis performed later. Overall, roughly 160 TCR beta chains were annotated as cytomegalovirus-associated.

With respect to this clone: Its target is not known.

PCR used 60 Vbeta primers and 13 Jbeta primers. Only in-frame clones appear in the TCRdb table, and some are missing; sequencing was by immunoSEQ multiplex PCR. The sample includes about 100,000 clones, around three quarters of them seen just once. Germline V CDR1 and CDR2: MNHNY, SVGAGI (reference sequence). The CDR3 is 14 residues long. V shed 6 bases, J shed 1 base, and the junction held 6 bases outside the gene matches. Specimen: PBMCs. The sequence derives from a female donor in good health and CMV-seropositive. The rearrangement uses TRBV6-6 and TRBJ2-7; 7 nucleotides match TRBD1. The CDR3 is CASSPDRASYEQYF. The CDR3 DNA is TGTGCCAGCAGCCCCGACAGGGCGTCCTACGAGCAGTACTTC.